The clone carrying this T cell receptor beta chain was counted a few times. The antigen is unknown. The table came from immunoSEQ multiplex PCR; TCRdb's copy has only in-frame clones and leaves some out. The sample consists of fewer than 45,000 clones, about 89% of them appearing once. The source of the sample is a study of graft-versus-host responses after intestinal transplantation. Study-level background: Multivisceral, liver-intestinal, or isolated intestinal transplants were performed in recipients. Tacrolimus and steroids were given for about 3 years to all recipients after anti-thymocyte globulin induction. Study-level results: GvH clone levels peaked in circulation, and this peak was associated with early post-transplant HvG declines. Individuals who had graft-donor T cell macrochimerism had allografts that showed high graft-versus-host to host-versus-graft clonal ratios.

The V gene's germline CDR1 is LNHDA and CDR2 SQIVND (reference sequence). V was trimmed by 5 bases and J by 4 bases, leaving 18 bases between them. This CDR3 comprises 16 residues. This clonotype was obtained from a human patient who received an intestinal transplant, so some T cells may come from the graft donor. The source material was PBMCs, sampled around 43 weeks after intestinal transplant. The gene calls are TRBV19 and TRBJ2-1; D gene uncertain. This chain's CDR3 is CASSFAGPPTYNEQFF. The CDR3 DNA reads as TGTGCCAGTAGTTTCGCCGGGCCCCCGACATACAATGAGCAGTTCTTC. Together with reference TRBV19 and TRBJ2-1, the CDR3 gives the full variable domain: DGGITQSPKYLFRKEGQNVTLSCEQNLNHDAMYWYRQDPGQGLRLIYYSQIVNDFQKGDIAEGYSVSREKKESFPLTVTSAQKNPTAFYLCASSFAGPPTYNEQFFGPGTRLTVL.